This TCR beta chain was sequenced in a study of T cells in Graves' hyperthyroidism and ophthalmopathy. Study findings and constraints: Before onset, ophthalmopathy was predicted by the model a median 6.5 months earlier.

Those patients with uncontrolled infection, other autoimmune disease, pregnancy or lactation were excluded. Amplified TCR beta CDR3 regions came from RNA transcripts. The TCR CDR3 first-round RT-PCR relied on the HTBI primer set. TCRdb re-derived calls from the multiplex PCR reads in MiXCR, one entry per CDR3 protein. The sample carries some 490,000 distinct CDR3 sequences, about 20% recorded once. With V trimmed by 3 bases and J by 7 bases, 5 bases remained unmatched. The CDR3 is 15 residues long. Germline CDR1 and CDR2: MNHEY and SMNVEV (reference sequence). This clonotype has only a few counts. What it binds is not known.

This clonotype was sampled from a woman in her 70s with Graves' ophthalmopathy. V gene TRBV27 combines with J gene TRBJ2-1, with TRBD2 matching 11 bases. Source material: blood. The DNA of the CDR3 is TGTGCCAGCAGTTTGAGACTAGCGGGAATAAATGAGCAGTTCTTC. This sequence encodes CASSLRLAGINEQFF.